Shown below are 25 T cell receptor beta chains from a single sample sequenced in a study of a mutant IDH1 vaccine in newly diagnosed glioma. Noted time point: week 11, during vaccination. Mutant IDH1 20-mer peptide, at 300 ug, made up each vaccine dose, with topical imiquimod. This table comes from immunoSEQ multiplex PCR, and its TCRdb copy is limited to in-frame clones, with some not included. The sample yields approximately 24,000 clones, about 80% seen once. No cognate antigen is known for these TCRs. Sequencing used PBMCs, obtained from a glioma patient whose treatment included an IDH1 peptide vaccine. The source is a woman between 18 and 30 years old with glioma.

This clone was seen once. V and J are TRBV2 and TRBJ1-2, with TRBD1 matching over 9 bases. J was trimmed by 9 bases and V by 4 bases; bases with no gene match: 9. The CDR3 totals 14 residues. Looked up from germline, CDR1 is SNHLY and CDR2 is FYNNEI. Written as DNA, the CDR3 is TGTGCCAGCAGTGGCCTAGGACAGGGGTTGCGCTACACCTTC. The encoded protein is CASSGLGQGLRYTF. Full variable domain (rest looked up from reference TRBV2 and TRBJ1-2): EPEVTQTPSHQVTQMGQEVILRCVPISNHLYFYWYRQILGQKVEFLVSFYNNEISEKSEIFDDQFSVERPDGSNFTLKIRSTKLEDSAMYFCASSGLGQGLRYTFGSGTRLTVV.

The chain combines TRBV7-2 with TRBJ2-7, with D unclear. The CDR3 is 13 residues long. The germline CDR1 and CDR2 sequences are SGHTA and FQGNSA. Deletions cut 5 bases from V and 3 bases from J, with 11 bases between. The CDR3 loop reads CASSPTAYYEQYF. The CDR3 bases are TGTGCCAGCAGCCCAACTGCTTACTACGAGCAGTACTTC.

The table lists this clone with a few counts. CDR3 in DNA: TGTGCCAGCACTGAACCACTATTCTCTGGAAACACCATATATTTT. Translating gives CASTEPLFSGNTIYF. The chain carries TRBV28 and TRBJ1-3; D remains unclear. V shed 7 bases and J shed 0 bases, with 13 bases lying between them. The CDR3 is 15 amino acids. The V gene's germline CDR1 is MDHEN and CDR2 SYDVKM.

CDR3 sequence reads: CASSYSMASADTQYF. The CDR3 nucleotides read TGTGCCAGCAGTTACTCGATGGCCAGCGCGGATACGCAGTATTTT. The chain uses TRBV6-5 and TRBJ2-3; D remains ambiguous. This CDR3 has 15 amino acids. CDR1 MNHEY and CDR2 SVGAGI come from the germline V gene. The germline V and J ends were trimmed by 0 bases and 6 bases, with 13 bases remaining between them.

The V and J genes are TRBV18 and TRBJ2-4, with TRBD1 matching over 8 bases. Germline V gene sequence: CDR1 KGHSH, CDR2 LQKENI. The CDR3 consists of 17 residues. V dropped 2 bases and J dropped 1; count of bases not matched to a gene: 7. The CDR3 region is CASSPMGRGLAKNIQYF. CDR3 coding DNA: TGTGCCAGCTCACCAATGGGCAGGGGGCTGGCCAAAAACATTCAGTACTTC.

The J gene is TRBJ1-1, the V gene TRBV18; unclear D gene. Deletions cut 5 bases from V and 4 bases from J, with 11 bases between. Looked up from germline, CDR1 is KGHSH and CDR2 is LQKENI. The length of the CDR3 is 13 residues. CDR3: CASSLIAATEAFF. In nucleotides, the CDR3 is TGTGCCAGCTCATTAATAGCAGCCACTGAAGCTTTCTTT.

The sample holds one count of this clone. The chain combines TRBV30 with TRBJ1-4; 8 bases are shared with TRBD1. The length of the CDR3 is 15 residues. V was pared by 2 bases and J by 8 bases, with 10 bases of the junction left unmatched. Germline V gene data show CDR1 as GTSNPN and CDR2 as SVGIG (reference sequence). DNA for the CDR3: TGTGCCTGGAGTCCCGAAAACAGGGGGGGGGAAAAACTGTTTTTT. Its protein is CAWSPENRGGEKLFF.

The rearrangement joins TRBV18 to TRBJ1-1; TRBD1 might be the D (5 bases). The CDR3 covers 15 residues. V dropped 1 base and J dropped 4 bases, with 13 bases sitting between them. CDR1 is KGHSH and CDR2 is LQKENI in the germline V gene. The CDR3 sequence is CASSPQAGGSTEAFF. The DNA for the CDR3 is TGTGCCAGCTCACCACAAGCTGGGGGATCCACTGAAGCTTTCTTT.

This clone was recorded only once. The CDR3 loop reads CAISPLKQESGYTF. The CDR3 DNA is TGTGCCATCAGCCCCTTAAAGCAGGAGAGTGGCTACACCTTC. The V gene is TRBV10-3, the J gene TRBJ1-2; D uncertain. V was cut by 6 bases and J by 7 bases, with 18 bases left in between. The CDR3 extends over 14 amino acids. Germline V CDR1 and CDR2: ENHRY, SYGVKD.

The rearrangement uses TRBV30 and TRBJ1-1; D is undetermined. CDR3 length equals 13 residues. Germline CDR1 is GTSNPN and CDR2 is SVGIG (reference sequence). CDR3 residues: CKSAGLLNTEAFF. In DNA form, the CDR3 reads TGTAAATCGGCCGGCCTATTGAACACTGAAGCTTTCTTT.

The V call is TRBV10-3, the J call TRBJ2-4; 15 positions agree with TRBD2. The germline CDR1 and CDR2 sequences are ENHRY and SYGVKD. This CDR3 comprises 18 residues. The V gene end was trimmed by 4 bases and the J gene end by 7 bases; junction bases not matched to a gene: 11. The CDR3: CAISGTSGRAQYPNIQYF. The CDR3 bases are TGTGCCATCAGTGGGACTAGCGGGAGGGCCCAGTATCCGAACATTCAGTACTTC.

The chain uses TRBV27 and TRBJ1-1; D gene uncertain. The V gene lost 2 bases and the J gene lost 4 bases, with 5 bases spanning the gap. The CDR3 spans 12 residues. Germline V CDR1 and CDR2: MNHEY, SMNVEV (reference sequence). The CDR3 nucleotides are TGTGCCAGCAGTTTACCTGGCACTGAAGCTTTCTTT. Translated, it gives CASSLPGTEAFF.

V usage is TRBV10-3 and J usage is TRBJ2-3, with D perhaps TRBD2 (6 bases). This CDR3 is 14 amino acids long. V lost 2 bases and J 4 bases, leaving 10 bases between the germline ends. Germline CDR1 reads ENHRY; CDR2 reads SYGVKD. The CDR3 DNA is TGTGCCATCAGTGAGGAGGGGAGGTCAGATACGCAGTATTTT. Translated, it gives CAISEEGRSDTQYF.

CDR3: CASSGRSYEQYF. The CDR3 DNA follows: TGTGCCAGCAGTGGTCGTAGCTACGAGCAGTACTTC. The V and J genes are TRBV2 and TRBJ2-7, with D unclear. Germline assignment: CDR1 SNHLY and CDR2 FYNNEI. The CDR3 contains 12 residues. Trimming took off 4 bases at V and 3 bases at J, with 7 bases between the two ends. The variable domain in full, completed from reference TRBV2 and TRBJ2-7, reads EPEVTQTPSHQVTQMGQEVILRCVPISNHLYFYWYRQILGQKVEFLVSFYNNEISEKSEIFDDQFSVERPDGSNFTLKIRSTKLEDSAMYFCASSGRSYEQYFGPGTRLTVT.

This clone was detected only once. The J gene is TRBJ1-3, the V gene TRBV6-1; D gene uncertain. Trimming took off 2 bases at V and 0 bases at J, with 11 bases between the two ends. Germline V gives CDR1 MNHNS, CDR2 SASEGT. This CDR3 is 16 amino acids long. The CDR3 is CASSEFGSFSGNTIYF. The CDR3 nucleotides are TGTGCCAGCAGTGAATTTGGGAGTTTCTCTGGAAACACCATATATTTT.

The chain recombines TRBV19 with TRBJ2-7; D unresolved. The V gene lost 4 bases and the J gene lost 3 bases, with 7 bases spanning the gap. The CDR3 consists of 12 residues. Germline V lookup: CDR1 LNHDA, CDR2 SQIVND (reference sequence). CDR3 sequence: CASSSGFYEQYF. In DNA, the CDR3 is TGTGCCAGTAGTAGCGGATTCTACGAGCAGTACTTC. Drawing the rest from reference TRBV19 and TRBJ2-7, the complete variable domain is DGGITQSPKYLFRKEGQNVTLSCEQNLNHDAMYWYRQDPGQGLRLIYYSQIVNDFQKGDIAEGYSVSREKKESFPLTVTSAQKNPTAFYLCASSSGFYEQYFGPGTRLTVT.

The CDR3 spells CASSYSNIRETQYF. CDR3 bases: TGTGCCAGCAGTTACTCGAATATTCGGGAGACCCAGTACTTC. The rearrangement uses TRBV6-5 and TRBJ2-5; unclear D gene. This CDR3 has 14 residues. In germline, CDR1 is MNHEY, CDR2 SVGAGI. The V end was cut by 0 bases, the J end by 5 bases, with 10 bases between.

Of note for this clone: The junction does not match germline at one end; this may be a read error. CDR3 sequence: CATSWEVNSGGEEYQETQYF. The DNA of the CDR3 is TGTGCCACCAGCTGGGAGGTAAATAGCGGGGGGGAGGAATACCAAGAGACCCAGTACTTC. The V and J genes are TRBV5-5 and TRBJ2-5; 11 nucleotides match TRBD2. In germline, CDR1 is SGHKS, CDR2 YYEKEE (reference sequence). This CDR3 region has 20 residues.

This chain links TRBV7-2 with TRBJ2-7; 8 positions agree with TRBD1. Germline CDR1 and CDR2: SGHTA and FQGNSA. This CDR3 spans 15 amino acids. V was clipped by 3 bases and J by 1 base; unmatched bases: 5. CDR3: CASSLQGALSYEQYF. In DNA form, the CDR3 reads TGTGCCAGCAGCTTGCAGGGGGCCCTATCCTACGAGCAGTACTTC.

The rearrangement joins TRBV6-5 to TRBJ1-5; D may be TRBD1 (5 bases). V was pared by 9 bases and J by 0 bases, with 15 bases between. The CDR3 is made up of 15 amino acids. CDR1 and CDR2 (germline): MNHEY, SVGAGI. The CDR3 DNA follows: TGTGCCAGTTCGCCACAGGAGTATAGCAATCAGCCCCAGCATTTT. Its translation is CASSPQEYSNQPQHF.

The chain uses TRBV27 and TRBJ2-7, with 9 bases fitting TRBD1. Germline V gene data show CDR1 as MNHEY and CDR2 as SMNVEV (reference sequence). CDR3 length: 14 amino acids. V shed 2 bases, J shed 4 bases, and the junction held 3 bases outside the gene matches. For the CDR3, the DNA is TGTGCCAGCAGTTTAGGGACAGGGTTGTACGAGCAGTACTTC. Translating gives CASSLGTGLYEQYF.

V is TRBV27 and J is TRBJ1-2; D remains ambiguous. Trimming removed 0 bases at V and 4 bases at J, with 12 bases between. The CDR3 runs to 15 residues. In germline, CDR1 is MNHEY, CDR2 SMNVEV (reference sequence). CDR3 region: CASSLSGLRGYGYTF. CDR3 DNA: TGTGCCAGCAGTTTATCGGGCCTTCGGGGCTATGGCTACACCTTC.

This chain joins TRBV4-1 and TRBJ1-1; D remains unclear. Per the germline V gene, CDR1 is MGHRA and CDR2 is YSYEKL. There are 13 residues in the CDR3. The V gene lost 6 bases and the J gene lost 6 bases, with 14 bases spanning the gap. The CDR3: CASSLDLTSEAFF. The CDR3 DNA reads TGCGCCAGCAGTCTTGACCTTACGTCTGAAGCTTTCTTT.

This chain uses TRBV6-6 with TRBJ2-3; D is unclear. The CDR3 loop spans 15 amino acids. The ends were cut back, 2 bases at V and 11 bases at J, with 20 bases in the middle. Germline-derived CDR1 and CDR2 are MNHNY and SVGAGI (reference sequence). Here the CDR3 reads CASSYDSWGRYEQYF. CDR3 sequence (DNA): TGTGCCAGCAGTTACGATTCCTGGGGTAGATACGAGCAGTATTTT.

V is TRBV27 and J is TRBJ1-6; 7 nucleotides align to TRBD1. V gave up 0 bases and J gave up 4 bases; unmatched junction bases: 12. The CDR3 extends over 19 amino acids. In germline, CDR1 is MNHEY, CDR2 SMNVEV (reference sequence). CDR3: CASSLSRTGRKPYNSPLHF. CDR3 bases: TGTGCCAGCAGTTTATCGAGGACAGGCCGCAAACCTTATAATTCACCCCTCCACTTT.